This T cell receptor beta chain was obtained from a study of T cells in Graves' hyperthyroidism and ophthalmopathy. As for the study in general: Peripheral blood was secured at the point of initial diagnosis, before any treatment.

The ends were cut back, 1 base at V and 6 bases at J, with 10 bases in the middle. Germline lookup yields CDR1 MDHEN and CDR2 SYDVKM. This CDR3 is built from 14 residues. Amplified TCR beta CDR3 regions derived from RNA transcripts. TCR CDR3 regions were first amplified by RT-PCR with HTBI primers. A single record per CDR3 protein comes from TCRdb applying MiXCR to the multiplex PCR reads. The sample holds 360,000 or so distinct CDR3 sequences, about a fifth seen once. This clonotype was seen ten or more times. The source material was blood. The sequence was obtained from a young woman with Graves' hyperthyroidism. The rearrangement uses TRBV28 and TRBJ1-5; D remains unclear. CDR3: CASSLSPRSQPQHF. The CDR3, as DNA: TGTGCCAGCAGTTTATCCCCCCGTAGTCAGCCCCAGCATTTT.